These T cell receptor beta chains were read from a single sample in a study of CD8+CD57+ T cells in acquired aplastic anemia. TCRdb called the reads again in MiXCR, with one record for every CDR3 protein. This table holds 200,000 or so distinct CDR3 sequences, 64% found once. The material sequenced was sorted CD4+, CD8+, or CD8+CD57+ T cells (not recorded which) from PBMCs. The source of these receptors is a human donor with severe aplastic anemia or a healthy control (not recorded which). Both conserved end residues are part of each CDR3. The order of the fields is clone size, V gene, J gene, D gene, CDR3 DNA, CDR3 protein. A D gene is named only where the DNA matches it firmly. Not every row has a clone size; where given, it reads once, few, many or a size class.

size: .; V: TRBV19; J: TRBJ1-1; D: .; DNA: TGTGCCAGTATGGGGGGGGGCTTAACTGAAGCTTTCTTT; CDR3: CASMGGGLTEAFF
size: few; V: TRBV3-1; J: TRBJ2-7; D: TRBD2; DNA: TGTGCCAGCAGCCAAGTCGGTCCGGGAGGACTCGAATCCTACGAGCAGTACTTC; CDR3: CASSQVGPGGLESYEQYF
size: few; V: TRBV11-2; J: TRBJ1-4; D: TRBD1; DNA: TGTGCCAGCAGCTCTTTCCTTACAGGGGGGGGTGAAAAACTGTTTTTT; CDR3: CASSSFLTGGGEKLFF
size: many; V: TRBV25-1; J: TRBJ1-2; D: TRBD1; DNA: TGTGCCAGCAGTGAACGGGGACAGGGGGATGGCTACACCTTC; CDR3: CASSERGQGDGYTF
size: .; V: TRBV11-2; J: TRBJ2-5; D: TRBD1; DNA: TGTGCCAGCAGCCTCGGGACAGGCTATCAAGAGACCCAGTACTTC; CDR3: CASSLGTGYQETQYF
size: .; V: TRBV6-9; J: TRBJ1-2; D: .; DNA: TGTGCCAGCACCTCGGGGGATGGCTACACCTTC; CDR3: CASTSGDGYTF
size: few; V: TRBV7-9; J: TRBJ1-6; D: TRBD1; DNA: TGTGCCAGCAGCTTCGACAGGGGATTCATATACCCCCTCCACTTT; CDR3: CASSFDRGFIYPLHF
size: .; V: TRBV4-3; J: TRBJ2-7; D: .; DNA: TGCGCCAGCAGACAAGATACCAGGGGTTATTTGCAGTACTTC; CDR3: CASRQDTRGYLQYF
size: few; V: TRBV20-1; J: TRBJ2-3; D: .; DNA: TGCAGTGCAAGGACCACAGATACGCAGTATTTT; CDR3: CSARTTDTQYF
size: .; V: TRBV7-2; J: TRBJ2-1; D: .; DNA: TGTGCCAGCAGCCTCCTTCGGCGGGAACATGAGCAGTTCTTC; CDR3: CASSLLRREHEQFF
size: .; V: TRBV19; J: TRBJ1-2; D: .; DNA: TGTGCCAGTAGTCAGGGTTTCTACTATGGCTACACCTTC; CDR3: CASSQGFYYGYTF
size: .; V: TRBV5-1; J: TRBJ1-1; D: .; DNA: TGCGCCAGCAGCTTTGGAGCGGGAATCTACACTGAAGCTTTCTTT; CDR3: CASSFGAGIYTEAFF
size: once; V: TRBV10-1; J: TRBJ2-7; D: .; DNA: TGCGCCAGGGGGGGCAGTCCTTACGAGCAGTACTTC; CDR3: CARGGSPYEQYF
size: .; V: TRBV20-1; J: TRBJ1-1; D: TRBD1; DNA: TGCAGTGCCAGGACAGGGAGGAACACTGAAGCTTTCTTT; CDR3: CSARTGRNTEAFF
size: many; V: TRBV6-5; J: TRBJ2-7; D: .; DNA: TGTGCCAGCAGTTATGACAACTACGAGCAGTACTTC; CDR3: CASSYDNYEQYF
size: .; V: TRBV7-3; J: TRBJ2-3; D: .; DNA: TGTGCCAGCAGCCCCATGGATGTAAGCACAGATACGCAGTATTTT; CDR3: CASSPMDVSTDTQYF
size: .; V: TRBV25-1; J: TRBJ2-7; D: TRBD2; DNA: TGTGCCAGCAGAGCGGGAGGGAATTACTACGAGCAGTACTTC; CDR3: CASRAGGNYYEQYF
size: .; V: TRBV29-1; J: TRBJ1-1; D: .; DNA: TGCAGCGTTGTTAAGGGGAGCACTGAAGCTTTCTTT; CDR3: CSVVKGSTEAFF
size: few; V: TRBV29-1; J: TRBJ2-5; D: .; DNA: TGCAGCTTCTGCCTCGAGGGAATTCAAGAGACCCAGTACTTC; CDR3: CSFCLEGIQETQYF
size: .; V: TRBV7-9; J: TRBJ2-7; D: .; DNA: TGTGCCAGCAGCTCCCCGGGGGACGGCTCCTACGAGCAGTACTTC; CDR3: CASSSPGDGSYEQYF
size: many; V: TRBV7-8; J: TRBJ2-2; D: TRBD2; DNA: TGTGCCAGCAGCTTATTCCTAGCGGGGGCGGGGACCGGGGAGCTGTTTTTT; CDR3: CASSLFLAGAGTGELFF
size: .; V: TRBV5-5; J: TRBJ2-5; D: .; DNA: TGTGCCAGCAGCTTGGCGGGACTCTCGGAGTCCCAGTACTTC; CDR3: CASSLAGLSESQYF
size: .; V: TRBV6-6; J: TRBJ2-5; D: TRBD2; DNA: TGTGCCAGCAGTGGAGCGGGAGGGCATGAGACCCAGTACTTC; CDR3: CASSGAGGHETQYF
size: many; V: TRBV7-9; J: TRBJ2-1; D: TRBD1; DNA: TGTGCCAGCAGCTTAGGGTTTGGGACAGCAGGCAATGAGCAGTTCTTC; CDR3: CASSLGFGTAGNEQFF
size: .; V: TRBV6-2/TRBV6-3; J: TRBJ1-5; D: .; DNA: TGTGCCAGCAGCTTAATGGGGAGCAATCAGCCCCAGCATTTT; CDR3: CASSLMGSNQPQHF